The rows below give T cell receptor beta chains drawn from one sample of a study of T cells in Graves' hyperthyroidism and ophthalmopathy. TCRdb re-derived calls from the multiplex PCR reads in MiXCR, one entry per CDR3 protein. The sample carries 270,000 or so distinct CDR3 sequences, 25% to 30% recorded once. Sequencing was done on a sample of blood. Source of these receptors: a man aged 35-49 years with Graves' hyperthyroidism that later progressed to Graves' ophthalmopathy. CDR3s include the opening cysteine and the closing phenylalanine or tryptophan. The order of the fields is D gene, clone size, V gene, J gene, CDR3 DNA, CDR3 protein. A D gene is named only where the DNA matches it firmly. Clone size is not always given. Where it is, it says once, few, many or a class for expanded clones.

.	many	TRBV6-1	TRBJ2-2	TGTGCCAGCAGTGACAGGGCGAACGGGGAGCTGTTTTTT	CASSDRANGELFF
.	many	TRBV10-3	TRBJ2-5	TGTGCCATCAGTGAGTCGGCAGGGGAAGAGACCCAGTACTTC	CAISESAGEETQYF
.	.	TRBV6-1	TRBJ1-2	TGTGCCAGCAGCCGCGGTACAACGCACTATGGCTACACCTTC	CASSRGTTHYGYTF
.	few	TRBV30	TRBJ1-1	TGTGCCTGGACCTCACATTACAACACTGAAGCTTTCTTT	CAWTSHYNTEAFF
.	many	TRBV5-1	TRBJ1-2	TGCGCCAGCAGCTCGCAAACTAACTATGGCTACACCTTC	CASSSQTNYGYTF
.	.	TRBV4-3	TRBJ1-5	TGCGCCAGCAGCCAAGAGATAGATAATCAGCCCCAGCATTTT	CASSQEIDNQPQHF
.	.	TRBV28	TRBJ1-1	TGTGCCACCCTGATTATGGCAGGGTGGGACACTGAAGCTTTCTTT	CATLIMAGWDTEAFF
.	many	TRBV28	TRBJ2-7	TGTGCCAGCGCCCGACCCTTCGAGCAGTACTTC	CASARPFEQYF
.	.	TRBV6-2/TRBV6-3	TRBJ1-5	TGTGCCAGCACCGAACGACGGGTTAGCAATCAGCCCCAGCATTTT	CASTERRVSNQPQHF
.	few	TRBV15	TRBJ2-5	TGTGCCACCAGCAGAGCAGCGGCACAAGAGACCCAGTACTTC	CATSRAAAQETQYF
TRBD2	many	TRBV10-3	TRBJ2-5	TGTGCCATCAGGGGACTAGCGGCTCAAGAGACCCAGTACTTC	CAIRGLAAQETQYF
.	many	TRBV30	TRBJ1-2	TGTGCCTGGAGTGAGGGCTTTGGCTACACCTTC	CAWSEGFGYTF
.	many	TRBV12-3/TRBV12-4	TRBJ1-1	TGTGCCAGCAGTTTAGGGGAGGACACTGAAGCTTTCTTT	CASSLGEDTEAFF
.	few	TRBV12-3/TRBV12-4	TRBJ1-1	TGTGCCAGCAACCAAGAGGGGACTGAAGCTTTCTTT	CASNQEGTEAFF
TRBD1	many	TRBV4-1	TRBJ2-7	TGCGCCAGCAGCCAAGTTCCCCTTGGACAGGGTTACGAGCAGTACTTC	CASSQVPLGQGYEQYF
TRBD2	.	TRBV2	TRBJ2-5	TGTGCCAGCACCGGGACTAGCGGGAGAGAGACCCAGTACTTC	CASTGTSGRETQYF
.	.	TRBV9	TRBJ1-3	TGTGCCAGCAGCGTAGGATATGTGGAGGTGGGAGGTTCGGGTGACACCGTATATTTT	CASSVGYVEVGGSGDTVYF
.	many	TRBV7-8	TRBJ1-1	TGTGCCAGCAGCCCTACAGGCTACACTGAAGCTTTCTTT	CASSPTGYTEAFF
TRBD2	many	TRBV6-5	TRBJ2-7	TGTGCCAGCAGTTACTCGATACTAGCGGGAGAGTACGAGCAGTACTTC	CASSYSILAGEYEQYF
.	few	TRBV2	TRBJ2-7	TGTGCCAGCAGGGGGACGGGTCCCTCCTACGAGCAGTACTTC	CASRGTGPSYEQYF
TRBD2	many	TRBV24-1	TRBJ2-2	TGTGCCACCAGTGACCCATCTAGCGGGCCTCTGAACACCGGGGAGCTGTTTTTT	CATSDPSSGPLNTGELFF
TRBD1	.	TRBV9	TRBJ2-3	TGTGCCAGCAGCAACACTAAAGAGACAGGGTTAGGAGATACGCAGTATTTT	CASSNTKETGLGDTQYF
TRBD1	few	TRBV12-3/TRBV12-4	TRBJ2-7	TGTGCCAGCAGACGAACAGGGGTCAACGAGCAGTACTTC	CASRRTGVNEQYF
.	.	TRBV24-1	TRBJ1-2	TGTGCCACCAGCTCCTTGACAGCAGGGGATGAAGGCTACACCTTC	CATSSLTAGDEGYTF
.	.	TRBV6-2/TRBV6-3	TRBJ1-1	TGTGCCAGCAGTTCGGTGAGGGGGTGGACTGAAGCTTTCTTT	CASSSVRGWTEAFF
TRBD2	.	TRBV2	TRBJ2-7	TGTGCCAGCAGTGAAGAGGCTAGCGGGAGTTACGAGCAGTACTTC	CASSEEASGSYEQYF
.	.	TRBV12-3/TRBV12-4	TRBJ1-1	TGTGCCAGCAGTTTTGAAAAGTCGGAAGCTTTCTTT	CASSFEKSEAFF
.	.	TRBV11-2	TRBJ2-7	TGTGCCAGCAGCTTTAAGAGAGGGGCGAGGGTGGGCTTTGACTACGAGCAGTACTTC	CASSFKRGARVGFDYEQYF
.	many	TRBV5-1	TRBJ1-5	TGCGCCAGCAGCCCTATGGGCTGGGGGCAGGAGGGCAATCAGCCCCAGCATTTT	CASSPMGWGQEGNQPQHF
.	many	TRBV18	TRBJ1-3	TGTGCCAGCTCAGTAGCTGGACTCCCTACTGGAAACACCATATATTTT	CASSVAGLPTGNTIYF
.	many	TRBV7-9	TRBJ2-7	TGTGCCAGCCGCGAGGGAGGGGGCTCCTACGAGCAGTACTTC	CASREGGGSYEQYF
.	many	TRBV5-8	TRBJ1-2	TGTGCCAGCAGCTTGGACCGCACCATTTATGGCTACACCTTC	CASSLDRTIYGYTF